This entry describes one TCR beta chain. These data come from a study of blood T cell repertoires in COVID-19. This CDR3 is 14 amino acids long. Germline values: CDR1 MNHEY, CDR2 SVGAGI. Trimming removed 6 bases from V and 8 bases from J, with 16 bases in between. Assay: immunoSEQ multiplex PCR; the TCRdb copy retains only in-frame clones and omits some. The table shows about 20,000 clones, with approximately 91% occurring only once. The receptor was isolated from a human donor in a cohort sampled during active COVID-19. Sequenced input: peripheral blood. V usage is TRBV6-5 and J usage is TRBJ1-4, with D maybe TRBD1 (5 bases). This CDR3 is CASSPDPGDEKLFF. CDR3 sequence (DNA): TGTGCCAGCAGCCCGGACCCGGGGGACGAAAAACTGTTTTTT.